These 26 T cell receptor beta chains came from one sample sequenced in a study of the immune and genomic landscape of osteosarcoma. Some clones are missing from TCRdb's copy, which holds only in-frame ones; the method was immunoSEQ multiplex PCR. In the table there are about 10,000 clones, around two thirds of which are singletons. Osteosarcoma specimens were post-treatment primary, local recurrence and metastasis tumors from poor-prognosis patients. Sequencing was performed on osteosarcoma tumor tissue from the lung. The receptor set was obtained from a human donor with osteosarcoma.

The chain uses TRBV29-1 and TRBJ1-4, with TRBD1 as a possible D gene (5 bases). CDR1 and CDR2 from the germline V gene are SQVTM and ANQGSEA. V was shortened by 2 bases and J by 5 bases, with 6 bases between the two germline ends. CDR3 length equals 12 residues. The CDR3 sequence is CSVERDNEKLFF. Here the CDR3 DNA reads TGCAGCGTTGAACGGGACAATGAAAAACTGTTTTTT.

As regards this clone: The sample carries other DNA sequences with the same CDR3. The chain links TRBV9 to TRBJ1-5; a weak D match, TRBD1 (6 bases). The CDR3 is made up of 14 amino acids. Trimming removed 0 bases from V and 3 bases from J, with 7 bases in between. CDR1 and CDR2 (germline): SGDLS, YYNGEE. CDR3 residues: CASSVGDINQPQHF. CDR3 DNA sequence: TGTGCCAGCAGCGTAGGGGACATCAATCAGCCCCAGCATTTT. The entire variable domain, with the rest obtained from reference TRBV9 and TRBJ1-5, is as follows: DSGVTQTPKHLITATGQRVTLRCSPRSGDLSVYWYQQSLDQGLQFLIQYYNGEERAKGNILERFSAQQFPDLHSELNLSSLELGDSALYFCASSVGDINQPQHFGDGTRLSIL.

This clone appeared once. J is TRBJ1-4 and V is TRBV28, with D tentatively TRBD1 (6 bases). CDR3 size: 15 residues. Germline lookup yields CDR1 MDHEN and CDR2 SYDVKM. V was clipped by 3 bases and J by 7 bases, with 15 bases between them. CDR3 in amino acids: CASSFGQGSGEKLFF. The CDR3 bases are TGTGCCAGCAGTTTCGGGCAGGGGTCGGGTGAAAAACTGTTTTTT.

V usage is TRBV4-1 and J usage is TRBJ2-7; TRBD2 aligns across 8 bases. The CDR3 consists of 17 residues. V shed 6 bases and J 5 bases; nucleotides not matched to a gene: 18. CDR1 and CDR2 from the germline V gene are MGHRA and YSYEKL. The CDR3 sequence is CASSPGGSTGGTHEQYF. CDR3 nucleotide sequence: TGCGCCAGCAGTCCGGGGGGATCGACGGGAGGGACCCACGAGCAGTACTTC.

This clone was recorded once. The rearrangement links TRBV11-2 to TRBJ1-1, with 7 positions matching TRBD1. This CDR3 contains 14 residues. J gave up 3 bases and V 3 bases, and 4 bases lay outside the gene matches. Germline CDR1 reads SGHAT; CDR2 reads FQNNGV. CDR3 residues: CASSLTTGDTEAFF. CDR3 nucleotides: TGTGCCAGCAGCTTGACTACAGGGGACACTGAAGCTTTCTTT.

This chain links TRBV10-3 with TRBJ2-7, with D possibly being TRBD2 (5 bases). This CDR3 comprises 11 residues. CDR1 and CDR2 (germline): ENHRY, SYGVKD. Trimming removed 10 bases at V and 4 bases at J, with 11 bases between. DNA for the CDR3: TGTGCCACCCAAACGGGGTACGAGCAGTACTTC. Protein product: CATQTGYEQYF.

V and J are TRBV18 and TRBJ2-7, with a tentative D call TRBD2 (5 bases). The CDR3 sequence is 14 residues long. Germline V gives CDR1 KGHSH, CDR2 LQKENI. V was shortened by 3 bases and J by 3 bases, with 12 bases between the two germline ends. DNA for the CDR3: TGTGCCAGCTCACCCACCCGCGGGTACTACGAGCAGTACTTC. Amino acids: CASSPTRGYYEQYF.

J is TRBJ2-1 and V is TRBV27; 8 nucleotides match TRBD2. V lost 6 bases to trimming and J lost 6 bases; unmatched junction nucleotides: 7. CDR1 is MNHEY and CDR2 is SMNVEV in the germline V gene (reference sequence). This CDR3 contains 14 residues. CDR3 bases: TGTGCCAGCAGCTTCGGGCGGGAGGCCAATGAGCAGTTCTTC. Amino acids: CASSFGREANEQFF.

The rearrangement links TRBV28 to TRBJ1-6; D possibly corresponds to TRBD1 (6 bases). The germline gives CDR1 MDHEN, CDR2 SYDVKM. This CDR3 spans 17 amino acids. Trimming pared 5 bases from V and 0 bases from J, leaving 14 bases between. CDR3 coding DNA: TGTGCCAGCAGTGGGAGACAGGCCAGCTCCTATAATTCACCCCTCCACTTT. It codes for CASSGRQASSYNSPLHF.

V is TRBV19 and J is TRBJ1-5; D perhaps matches TRBD1 (6 bases). CDR3 size: 13 residues. Looked up from germline, CDR1 is LNHDA and CDR2 is SQIVND (reference sequence). V lost 5 bases and J 4 bases, leaving 9 bases between the germline ends. In nucleotides, the CDR3 is TGTGCCAGTAGTCCGAGGGGGAATCAGCCCCAGCATTTT. It translates to CASSPRGNQPQHF.

This clone turned up a few times. The chain combines TRBV6-5 with TRBJ2-7; 9 nucleotides agree with TRBD1. Germline V lookup: CDR1 MNHEY, CDR2 SVGAGI. V lost 6 bases, J lost 2 bases, and 2 bases stayed unmatched. The CDR3 spans 13 residues. The CDR3 loop reads CASRDRGPYEQYF. DNA of the CDR3: TGTGCCAGCAGGGACAGGGGACCCTACGAGCAGTACTTC.

The CDR3 sequence is CASWVRKDEETQYF. The CDR3 nucleotides are TGTGCCAGCTGGGTCCGCAAGGATGAAGAGACCCAGTACTTC. This rearrangement joins TRBV6-1 to TRBJ2-5; D is unclear. The germline V and J ends were trimmed by 8 bases and 3 bases, with 16 bases remaining between them. Germline V lookup: CDR1 MNHNS, CDR2 SASEGT. This CDR3 has 14 amino acids.

V and J are TRBV7-2 and TRBJ2-2; 7 nucleotides line up with TRBD2. The trim removed 3 bases at V and 1 base at J, leaving 2 bases unmatched. The germline V gene encodes CDR1 SGHTA and CDR2 FQGNSA. The CDR3 covers 15 residues. CDR3 DNA sequence: TGTGCCAGCAGCTTGGGACTACTGAACACCGGGGAGCTGTTTTTT. Its protein is CASSLGLLNTGELFF.

This clone occurred once. The rearrangement joins TRBV30 to TRBJ2-6, with D possibly being TRBD1 (6 bases). The CDR3 covers 14 residues. Trimming shortened V by 8 bases and J by 2 bases, and 13 bases separated the two germline ends. Germline values: CDR1 GTSNPN, CDR2 SVGIG (reference sequence). CDR3 in amino acids: CASLQGAGANVLTF. The CDR3 DNA follows: TGTGCCAGCCTACAGGGAGCTGGGGCCAACGTCCTGACTTTC. Full variable domain (missing parts from reference TRBV30 and TRBJ2-6): SQTIHQWPATLVQPVGSPLSLECTVEGTSNPNLYWYRQAAGRGLQLLFYSVGIGQISSEVPQNLSASRPQDRQFILSSKKLLLSDSGFYLCASLQGAGANVLTFGAGSRLTVL.

The chain is built from TRBV6-6 and TRBJ2-7; possible D gene TRBD2, 6 bases. This CDR3 has 13 amino acids. Germline CDR1 MNHNY, CDR2 SVGAGI (reference sequence). V was shortened by 7 bases and J by 6 bases, with 16 bases between the two germline ends. CDR3 nucleotides: TGTGCCAGCAATTGGGGGGAACGAGGCGAGCAGTACTTC. Residues: CASNWGERGEQYF.

This chain links TRBV19 with TRBJ2-7; D might be TRBD1 or TRBD2, each matching 5 bases. The germline gives CDR1 LNHDA, CDR2 SQIVND (reference sequence). The CDR3 extends over 20 amino acids. The V end was cut by 5 bases, the J end by 4 bases, with 33 bases between. CDR3 nucleotide sequence: TGTGCCAGTAGTCCCCAAAGAAGGGGACCAAAGACGATCGGGGAGTACGAGCAGTACTTC. Translation gives CASSPQRRGPKTIGEYEQYF. The variable domain in full, with the rest retrieved from reference TRBV19 and TRBJ2-7, is DGGITQSPKYLFRKEGQNVTLSCEQNLNHDAMYWYRQDPGQGLRLIYYSQIVNDFQKGDIAEGYSVSREKKESFPLTVTSAQKNPTAFYLCASSPQRRGPKTIGEYEQYFGPGTRLTVT.

This rearrangement joins TRBV11-2 to TRBJ1-2; D is unclear. Trimming removed 0 bases from V and 0 bases from J, with 17 bases in between. The germline gives CDR1 SGHAT, CDR2 FQNNGV. The CDR3 loop spans 18 amino acids. In nucleotides, the CDR3 is TGTGCCAGCAGCTTAGATTTGTCTCCAGCAGTTACTAACTATGGCTACACCTTC. It translates to CASSLDLSPAVTNYGYTF.

This clone was counted only a few times. J is TRBJ1-4 and V is TRBV5-1; no reliable D call. Trimming removed 2 bases from V and 3 bases from J, with 8 bases in between. CDR1 and CDR2 from the germline V gene are SGHRS and YFSETQ. This CDR3 is built from 14 residues. The CDR3 protein is CASSFSGANEKLFF. The CDR3 bases are TGCGCCAGCAGCTTCTCCGGGGCTAATGAAAAACTGTTTTTT.

V usage is TRBV28 and J usage is TRBJ1-1; a possible D gene is TRBD1 (5 bases). In germline, CDR1 is MDHEN, CDR2 SYDVKM. Trimming took off 4 bases at V and 1 base at J, with 13 bases between the two ends. The CDR3 covers 15 residues. CDR3 amino acids: CASSSRGRQNTEAFF. The DNA of the CDR3 is TGTGCCAGCAGTTCCCGGGGACGTCAGAACACTGAAGCTTTCTTT. Full variable domain (rest looked up from reference TRBV28 and TRBJ1-1): DVKVTQSSRYLVKRTGEKVFLECVQDMDHENMFWYRQDPGLGLRLIYFSYDVKMKEKGDIPEGYSVSREKKERFSLILESASTNQTSMYLCASSSRGRQNTEAFFGQGTRLTVV.

The V call is TRBV27, the J call TRBJ1-1, with a possible D match to TRBD1 (6 bases). The germline V gene encodes CDR1 MNHEY and CDR2 SMNVEV (reference sequence). V dropped 8 bases and J dropped 10 bases, with 26 bases sitting between them. The CDR3 is 15 residues long. The CDR3 sequence: CASATHPSGGRAAFF. The CDR3, as DNA: TGTGCCAGCGCCACTCACCCTAGTGGGGGCCGCGCAGCTTTCTTT.

The CDR3 protein is CASSFFFSGRETQYF. Written as DNA, the CDR3 is TGTGCCAGCAGTTTTTTTTTCTCGGGGAGGGAGACCCAGTACTTC. J is TRBJ2-5 and V is TRBV28; tentative D call: TRBD2 (6 bases). Germline CDR1 is MDHEN and CDR2 is SYDVKM. The CDR3 length is 15 residues. The V gene lost 3 bases and the J gene lost 5 bases, with 16 bases spanning the gap.

This sequence joins TRBV27 and TRBJ1-5; D is ambiguous. V was pared by 0 bases and J by 5 bases, with 8 bases between. Germline V gene sequence: CDR1 MNHEY, CDR2 SMNVEV (reference sequence). The CDR3 has 14 amino acids. The CDR3 DNA reads TGTGCCAGCAGTTTATCCGGCAGGCATCAGCCCCAGCATTTT. It encodes CASSLSGRHQPQHF.

The CDR3 DNA reads TGTGCCAGCAGCAGGCGGGGGGAAGAAAAACTGTTTTTT. It codes for CASSRRGEEKLFF. This chain uses TRBV21-1 with TRBJ1-4. TRBV21-1 is annotated as a pseudogene. The CDR3 runs to 13 residues.

This rearrangement joins TRBV27 to TRBJ2-7; D may be TRBD2 (6 bases). The CDR3 totals 17 residues. Germline lookup yields CDR1 MNHEY and CDR2 SMNVEV (reference sequence). V shed 6 bases and J shed 5 bases, with 26 bases lying between them. The CDR3 reads CASRVKGRALAGNEQYF. In DNA, the CDR3 is TGTGCCAGCAGGGTCAAGGGCAGGGCACTAGCCGGCAACGAGCAGTACTTC.

The gene calls are TRBV2 and TRBJ2-7; TRBD2 matches at 7 bases. After removal of 8 bases from V and 0 bases from J, the junction contained 10 bases not matched to a gene. The CDR3 loop spans 15 amino acids. Germline V gene data show CDR1 as SNHLY and CDR2 as FYNNEI. Here the CDR3 reads CASPGWGTNSYEQYF. The CDR3 nucleotides are TGTGCCAGCCCCGGATGGGGGACTAACTCCTACGAGCAGTACTTC.

This clone has a handful of counts. The chain couples TRBV28 to TRBJ1-5; a possible D gene is TRBD1 (5 bases). V was trimmed by 6 bases and J by 5 bases, leaving 8 bases between them. This CDR3 spans 12 amino acids. From germline, CDR1 is MDHEN and CDR2 SYDVKM. The CDR3 here is CASRVGDQPQHF. In DNA, the CDR3 is TGTGCCAGCAGGGTGGGGGATCAGCCCCAGCATTTT.